This is a list of T cell receptor beta chains from one sample in a study of T cell changes during pregnancy in multiple sclerosis. Clones were read by immunoSEQ multiplex PCR, and TCRdb kept only the in-frame ones, dropping some. The repertoire holds roughly 56,000 clones, with roughly nine tenths as singletons. The sequences come from CD4+ T cells from peripheral blood mononuclear cells, collected after pregnancy. The receptors stem from a female donor in good health, enrolled as a control in a pregnancy study. Both conserved end residues are part of each CDR3. A D gene is named only where the DNA matches it firmly. For some rows the clone size is stated as once, few or many, or as a class when expanded; others skip it.

J gene: TRBJ2-3
clone size: .
V gene: TRBV11-2
D gene: .
CDR3 DNA: TGTGCCAGCAGCTTAGAGGCACCAGATACGCAGTATTTT
CDR3 protein: CASSLEAPDTQYF

J gene: TRBJ1-1
clone size: .
V gene: TRBV5-1
D gene: TRBD1
CDR3 DNA: TGCGCCAGCAGCTGGGCCGGGACAGTGGCTGAAGCTTTCTTT
CDR3 protein: CASSWAGTVAEAFF

J gene: TRBJ2-2
clone size: .
V gene: TRBV7-8
D gene: TRBD2
CDR3 DNA: TGTGCCAGCAGGGCTGGACTAGCGGCCCTCACCGGGGAGCTGTTTTTT
CDR3 protein: CASRAGLAALTGELFF

J gene: TRBJ1-2
clone size: .
V gene: TRBV5-6
D gene: .
CDR3 DNA: TGTGCCAGCAGCCCCCTGAGGACAGATGCTAACTATGGCTACACCTTC
CDR3 protein: CASSPLRTDANYGYTF

J gene: TRBJ2-2
clone size: .
V gene: TRBV10-3
D gene: TRBD1
CDR3 DNA: TGTGCCATCGCCGGGACAGGGGCGTCCGGGGAGCTGTTTTTT
CDR3 protein: CAIAGTGASGELFF

J gene: TRBJ1-1
clone size: few
V gene: TRBV5-6
D gene: .
CDR3 DNA: TGTGCCAGCTCCCTAGGTGATGCGAACACTGAAGCTTTCTTT
CDR3 protein: CASSLGDANTEAFF

J gene: TRBJ2-5
clone size: .
V gene: TRBV13
D gene: TRBD1
CDR3 DNA: TGTGCCAGCAGCTTCGCCTGGGACAGGGGAGAGACCCAGTACTTC
CDR3 protein: CASSFAWDRGETQYF

J gene: TRBJ2-5
clone size: .
V gene: TRBV11-3
D gene: TRBD2
CDR3 DNA: TGTGCCAGCAGCTCCGGACTAGCGGGGGAAGAGACCCAGTACTTC
CDR3 protein: CASSSGLAGEETQYF

J gene: TRBJ2-2
clone size: .
V gene: TRBV6-5
D gene: TRBD2
CDR3 DNA: TGTGCCAGCAGTCCTTCTAGCGGGGTCACCGGGGAGCTGTTTTTT
CDR3 protein: CASSPSSGVTGELFF

J gene: TRBJ1-1
clone size: .
V gene: TRBV4-3
D gene: .
CDR3 DNA: TGCGCCAGCAGCCAAGTCGGGGGGCTAGACACTGAAGCTTTCTTT
CDR3 protein: CASSQVGGLDTEAFF

J gene: TRBJ1-1
clone size: .
V gene: TRBV5-4
D gene: .
CDR3 DNA: TGTGCCAGCAGCTTTGGGGGGGCCCGGATTAACACTGAAGCTTTCTTT
CDR3 protein: CASSFGGARINTEAFF

J gene: TRBJ1-2
clone size: .
V gene: TRBV6-6
D gene: .
CDR3 DNA: TGTGCCAGCAGTCCTGCCCCCTCAGGCGCTAACTATGGCTACACCTTC
CDR3 protein: CASSPAPSGANYGYTF

J gene: TRBJ2-5
clone size: .
V gene: TRBV6-6
D gene: .
CDR3 DNA: TGTGCCAGCAGTTACTCGTTCCCCGGGGCCCAGTACTTC
CDR3 protein: CASSYSFPGAQYF

J gene: TRBJ1-1
clone size: few
V gene: TRBV5-6
D gene: .
CDR3 DNA: TGTGCCAGCAGCTTGCAGGGTCGGGACACTGAAGCTTTCTTT
CDR3 protein: CASSLQGRDTEAFF

J gene: TRBJ2-1
clone size: .
V gene: TRBV5-1
D gene: .
CDR3 DNA: TGCGCCAGCAGCATCAGGCCATTAGGGCAGGGAACCTACAATGAGCAGTTCTTC
CDR3 protein: CASSIRPLGQGTYNEQFF

J gene: TRBJ2-3
clone size: .
V gene: TRBV30
D gene: TRBD1
CDR3 DNA: TGTGCCTGGAGTACCACCCGGACAGGGGGTGGGAAGACAGATACGCAGTATTTT
CDR3 protein: CAWSTTRTGGGKTDTQYF

J gene: TRBJ2-5
clone size: .
V gene: TRBV30
D gene: .
CDR3 DNA: TGTGCCTGGAGTCCTCATACATTGTACCAAGAGACCCAGTACTTC
CDR3 protein: CAWSPHTLYQETQYF

J gene: TRBJ2-3
clone size: .
V gene: TRBV4-3
D gene: TRBD2
CDR3 DNA: TGCGCCAGCAGCCAAGATGGGACTAGCGGGGTCCTAGGGACCACAGATACGCAGTATTTT
CDR3 protein: CASSQDGTSGVLGTTDTQYF

J gene: TRBJ1-5
clone size: .
V gene: TRBV4-1
D gene: .
CDR3 DNA: TGCGCCAGCAGCCAAGAAAAGGTACAGGGCCAGAGGCCCCAGCATTTT
CDR3 protein: CASSQEKVQGQRPQHF

J gene: TRBJ2-1
clone size: .
V gene: TRBV4-1
D gene: TRBD2
CDR3 DNA: TGCGCCAGCAGCCAAGTTCTTAGCGGGGGGACTCCACCCTACAATGAGCAGTTCTTC
CDR3 protein: CASSQVLSGGTPPYNEQFF

J gene: TRBJ1-1
clone size: .
V gene: TRBV27
D gene: .
CDR3 DNA: TGTGCCAGCAGTTTATCTACAGGAACAGGGAACACTGAAGCTTTCTTT
CDR3 protein: CASSLSTGTGNTEAFF

J gene: TRBJ2-3
clone size: .
V gene: TRBV19
D gene: TRBD1
CDR3 DNA: TGTGCCAGTAGAATACAGGGGAGCACAGATACGCAGTATTTT
CDR3 protein: CASRIQGSTDTQYF

J gene: TRBJ1-1
clone size: .
V gene: TRBV29-1
D gene: TRBD1
CDR3 DNA: TGCAGCGCTGAACCGGGACAGGGATACACTGAAGCTTTCTTT
CDR3 protein: CSAEPGQGYTEAFF

J gene: TRBJ2-3
clone size: .
V gene: TRBV7-2
D gene: .
CDR3 DNA: TGTGCCAGCAGCCCTTGGACTAGCACAGATACGCAGTATTTT
CDR3 protein: CASSPWTSTDTQYF

J gene: TRBJ2-3
clone size: .
V gene: TRBV7-8
D gene: .
CDR3 DNA: TGTGCCAGCAGGAGAAACAGGGTCAGCACAGATACGCAGTATTTT
CDR3 protein: CASRRNRVSTDTQYF

J gene: TRBJ2-1
clone size: .
V gene: TRBV18
D gene: TRBD2
CDR3 DNA: TGTGCCAGCTCACCAGGAAGCGGGGGGCCAGGGATTGAGCAGTTCTTC
CDR3 protein: CASSPGSGGPGIEQFF

J gene: TRBJ2-7
clone size: .
V gene: TRBV19
D gene: TRBD1
CDR3 DNA: TGTGCCAGTAGTATGCGAGGCCAGGGGGCCCACGAGCAGTACTTC
CDR3 protein: CASSMRGQGAHEQYF